This entry lists 26 T cell receptor beta chains sequenced from one sample in a study of technical replicates of blood from a few donors. The data were produced by immunoSEQ multiplex PCR, yet TCRdb's version contains in-frame clones alone and is incomplete. Of 98,000 or so clones in the sample, nearly 97% are singletons; the top ten hold over 0.2%. Sequenced input: T cells isolated from PBMCs. The origin of the receptors is a human donor in good health.

The chain carries TRBV7-9 and TRBJ1-6, with a possible D match to TRBD1 (5 bases). The CDR3 is 14 amino acids. Germline V CDR1 and CDR2: SEHNR, FQNEAQ (reference sequence). V lost 3 bases, J lost 6 bases, and 9 bases lay in between. The CDR3 coding sequence is TGTGCCAGCAGCTTTGGGGCTTCTAATTCACCCCTCCACTTT. Translating gives CASSFGASNSPLHF.

The chain links TRBV30 to TRBJ1-2; 7 bases are shared with TRBD1. V lost 2 bases and J lost 3; bases outside the gene matches: 3. The CDR3 is 13 amino acids. Germline lookup yields CDR1 GTSNPN and CDR2 SVGIG (reference sequence). The CDR3 DNA reads TGTGCCTGGAGTCCCGACAGGGACTATGGCTACACCTTC. Its translation: CAWSPDRDYGYTF.

The V and J genes are TRBV11-3 and TRBJ2-5; 7 bases agree with TRBD1. The trim removed 5 bases at V and 4 bases at J, leaving 4 bases unmatched. CDR1 is SGHNT, CDR2 YENEEA, per germline. CDR3 length equals 13 residues. In DNA, the CDR3 is TGTGCCAGCAGCAGACAGGGTGTAGAGACCCAGTACTTC. Encoded protein: CASSRQGVETQYF.

The chain recombines TRBV6-6 with TRBJ2-7, with a tentative D call TRBD2 (6 bases). V lost 3 bases, J lost 3 bases, and 9 bases lay in between. The CDR3 runs to 13 residues. Germline V lookup: CDR1 MNHNY, CDR2 SVGAGI (reference sequence). CDR3 region: CASSYGLNYEQYF. Here the CDR3 DNA reads TGTGCCAGCAGTTATGGACTAAACTACGAGCAGTACTTC.

The rearrangement links TRBV6-5 to TRBJ2-1; D may be TRBD2 (5 bases). CDR1 and CDR2 from the germline V gene are MNHEY and SVGAGI. The CDR3 totals 12 residues. Trimming stripped 4 bases from V and 12 bases from J, with 13 bases between. Here the CDR3 reads CASSSRTEGQFF. In nucleotides, the CDR3 is TGTGCCAGCAGTTCCAGGACTGAAGGGCAGTTCTTC.

The chain has TRBV30 and TRBJ1-2; D unresolved. CDR1 is GTSNPN and CDR2 is SVGIG in the germline V gene (reference sequence). The CDR3 has 12 residues. V was shortened by 0 bases and J by 5 bases, with 7 bases between the two germline ends. In nucleotides, the CDR3 is TGTGCCTGGAGTGTATCAGCGTATGGCTACACCTTC. Amino acids: CAWSVSAYGYTF.

CDR3: CASSNPIAGVYEQYF. The CDR3 bases are TGTGCCAGCAGCAATCCTATAGCGGGGGTCTACGAGCAGTACTTC. V is TRBV6-6 and J is TRBJ2-7; 9 nucleotides agree with TRBD2. The CDR3 totals 15 residues. V lost 6 bases to trimming and J lost 3 bases; unmatched junction nucleotides: 9. Germline values: CDR1 MNHNY, CDR2 SVGAGI (reference sequence).

The chain combines TRBV23-1 with TRBJ1-4, with 7 bases that match TRBD1. TRBV23-1 is reported as an ORF; its role is uncertain. The CDR3 contains 19 residues. Trimming removed 2 bases from V and 0 bases from J; junction bases left unmatched: 12. CDR3 region: CASSQALRQGRATNEKLFF. In DNA form, the CDR3 reads TGCGCCAGCAGTCAAGCTCTAAGACAGGGTAGGGCAACTAATGAAAAACTGTTTTTT.

The genes are TRBV7-3 and TRBJ1-6, with D perhaps TRBD1 (5 bases). V was cut by 4 bases and J by 0 bases, with 13 bases left in between. Germline assignment: CDR1 SGHTA and CDR2 FQGTGA. The CDR3 runs to 17 residues. The chain's CDR3 is CASSSGHLSSYNSPLHF. The CDR3 region has the DNA TGTGCCAGCAGCTCCGGACACCTGAGCTCCTATAATTCACCCCTCCACTTT.

The V call is TRBV7-6, the J call TRBJ2-3; tentative D call: TRBD2 (5 bases). CDR1 is SGHVS, CDR2 FNYEAQ, per germline. Trimming removed 1 base at V and 7 bases at J, with 9 bases between. The CDR3 runs to 13 residues. DNA of the CDR3: TGTGCCAGCAGCTTAGGTGACTATTATACGCAGTATTTT. It codes for CASSLGDYYTQYF.

The genes are TRBV5-5 and TRBJ1-2; no definite D call. There are 15 residues in the CDR3. The V gene lost 2 bases and the J gene lost 3 bases, with 14 bases spanning the gap. CDR1 and CDR2 from the germline V gene are SGHKS and YYEKEE (reference sequence). The CDR3 region is CASSFNQQIYYGYTF. For the CDR3, the DNA is TGTGCCAGCAGCTTTAACCAACAGATATACTATGGCTACACCTTC.

The rearrangement joins TRBV27 to TRBJ2-2; 8 positions agree with TRBD2. The V segment lost 3 bases and the J segment 3 bases; nucleotides outside the gene matches: 0. The CDR3 length is 14 residues. Germline lookup yields CDR1 MNHEY and CDR2 SMNVEV (reference sequence). CDR3 nucleotides: TGTGCCAGCAGTTTCGGGGGGGACACCGGGGAGCTGTTTTTT. It yields the protein CASSFGGDTGELFF.

The CDR3 region is CASSGGMSYNEQFF. The DNA for the CDR3 is TGCGCCAGCAGTGGGGGGATGTCCTACAATGAGCAGTTCTTC. The chain is built from TRBV5-1 and TRBJ2-1, with D tentatively TRBD2 (6 bases). The CDR3 loop spans 14 amino acids. V was cut by 5 bases and J by 1 base, with 10 bases left in between. The germline V gene encodes CDR1 SGHRS and CDR2 YFSETQ.

The genes are TRBV6-1 and TRBJ1-5; D is perhaps TRBD1 (5 bases). CDR1 and CDR2 from the germline V gene are MNHNS and SASEGT. The V end was cut by 2 bases, the J end by 4 bases, with 6 bases between. The CDR3 loop spans 13 amino acids. The CDR3 DNA follows: TGTGCCAGCAGTGAAAGACAGAATCAGCCCCAGCATTTT. It encodes CASSERQNQPQHF.

The chain links TRBV28 to TRBJ2-7; 7 bases line up with TRBD1. CDR3 length equals 16 residues. J lost 5 bases, V lost 5 bases, and 15 bases had no gene match. CDR1 and CDR2 (germline): MDHEN, SYDVKM. As DNA, the CDR3 is TGTGCCAGCAGTAGGGTCCCGGGACAGCTGGCTCACGAGCAGTACTTC. Its translation is CASSRVPGQLAHEQYF.

For this clone: This sample includes further DNA sequences coding for the same CDR3. The chain carries TRBV6-5 and TRBJ1-1; no clear D gene. Germline V gene lookup returns CDR1 MNHEY and CDR2 SVGAGI. The V gene lost 2 bases and the J gene lost 1 base, with 5 bases spanning the gap. CDR3 size: 13 residues. The CDR3 DNA sequence: TGTGCCAGCAGTTACCTCGGGAACACTGAAGCTTTCTTT. The encoded protein is CASSYLGNTEAFF.

This clone was recorded once. This sequence joins TRBV19 and TRBJ1-5; no firm D call. Germline V gene sequence: CDR1 LNHDA, CDR2 SQIVND (reference sequence). CDR3 length: 13 amino acids. V gave up 4 bases and J gave up 6 bases, with 10 bases separating them. CDR3 amino acids: CASSKSETQPQHF. DNA for the CDR3: TGTGCCAGTAGTAAATCGGAGACTCAGCCCCAGCATTTT.

The chain has TRBV28 and TRBJ1-1, with D possibly matching TRBD1 (6 bases). Trimming stripped 2 bases from V and 1 base from J, with 11 bases between. The CDR3 loop spans 15 amino acids. Germline CDR1 and CDR2: MDHEN and SYDVKM. The CDR3 spells CASSLLDRRNTEAFF. The CDR3 DNA reads TGTGCCAGCAGTTTACTTGACAGGAGGAACACTGAAGCTTTCTTT.

This clone showed up just once. V usage is TRBV14 and J usage is TRBJ1-2; D is possibly TRBD1 (6 bases). The CDR3 has 14 residues. The V end lost 0 bases, the J end lost 9 bases, and 14 bases lay between the germline ends. Per the germline V gene, CDR1 is SGHDN and CDR2 is FVKESK. The CDR3 loop is CASSQDRVGARYTF. The CDR3 nucleotides are TGTGCCAGCAGCCAAGATCGAGTGGGGGCCCGCTACACCTTC.

This chain links TRBV28 with TRBJ2-7, with TRBD2 as a possible D gene (6 bases). In germline, CDR1 is MDHEN, CDR2 SYDVKM. Trimming cost V 7 bases and J 5 bases, with 21 bases left between them. CDR3 length equals 15 residues. Here the CDR3 reads CASIFRGSLPHEQYF. DNA of the CDR3: TGTGCCAGCATTTTTCGGGGGAGTTTACCCCACGAGCAGTACTTC.

The CDR3 is CASSLLSGTTDTQYF. CDR3 DNA sequence: TGTGCCAGCAGCCTACTGAGCGGGACCACAGATACGCAGTATTTT. The V gene is TRBV6-5, the J gene TRBJ2-3; the match to TRBD2 covers 7 bases. CDR1 and CDR2 from the germline V gene are MNHEY and SVGAGI. The CDR3 is 15 residues long. The V gene end was trimmed by 6 bases and the J gene end by 2 bases; junction bases not matched to a gene: 8.

The V and J genes are TRBV11-2 and TRBJ2-1; weak D call: TRBD2 (5 bases). The CDR3 loop spans 15 amino acids. V was cut by 7 bases and J by 0 bases, with 13 bases left in between. The germline V gene encodes CDR1 SGHAT and CDR2 FQNNGV. CDR3 DNA: TGTGCCAGCACCAGGACTCTCAGCTCCTACAATGAGCAGTTCTTC. Translation: CASTRTLSSYNEQFF.

This clone was seen just once. This sequence joins TRBV29-1 and TRBJ2-7; TRBD2 matches at 10 bases. Germline values: CDR1 SQVTM, CDR2 ANQGSEA. Trimming cost V 3 bases and J 5 bases; bases outside gene matches: 7. CDR3 size: 14 residues. In DNA, the CDR3 is TGCAGCGTTGACGGGCTAGCGGGGGATCACGAGCAGTACTTC. Protein product: CSVDGLAGDHEQYF.

The V call is TRBV4-1, the J call TRBJ2-4; D is perhaps TRBD2 (6 bases). Germline loops: CDR1 MGHRA, CDR2 YSYEKL. The CDR3 consists of 17 residues. The V end lost 0 bases, the J end lost 0 bases, and 12 bases lay between the germline ends. In DNA form, the CDR3 reads TGCGCCAGCAGCCAAGAGGGAGGTTCACCAGCCAAAAACATTCAGTACTTC. Translated: CASSQEGGSPAKNIQYF.

This sequence joins TRBV6-5 and TRBJ1-3; possible D gene TRBD1, 6 bases. Germline V gene sequence: CDR1 MNHEY, CDR2 SVGAGI. The CDR3 spans 14 residues. V lost 6 bases and J lost 0, with 9 bases in between. This chain's CDR3 is CASRQGLSGNTIYF. Here the CDR3 DNA reads TGTGCCAGCAGACAGGGCCTCTCTGGAAACACCATATATTTT.

This rearrangement joins TRBV11-2 to TRBJ1-2; weak D call: TRBD1 (6 bases). V shed 5 bases and J shed 3 bases, with 25 bases lying between them. The CDR3 extends over 18 amino acids. Germline loops: CDR1 SGHAT, CDR2 FQNNGV. CDR3 nucleotides: TGTGCCAGCAGCCCCAATCCCCTGGGACAAGTCTCACACTATGGCTACACCTTC. Protein product: CASSPNPLGQVSHYGYTF.